Sequencing of this T cell receptor beta chain was carried out in a study of T cell changes during pregnancy in multiple sclerosis. TCRdb's copy holds only in-frame clones and misses some; the assay was immunoSEQ multiplex PCR. The sample holds 40,000 to 55,000 clones; more than 85% are singletons and the top ten take around 2.6%. Germline CDR1 reads MNHEY; CDR2 reads SMNVEV (reference sequence). The CDR3 has 15 amino acids. The V segment lost 2 bases and the J segment 7 bases; nucleotides outside the gene matches: 5. This material consisted of CD8+ T cells from peripheral blood mononuclear cells, taken in the second trimester of pregnancy. This TCR derives from a female donor with multiple sclerosis, enrolled in a pregnancy study. This chain connects TRBV27 to TRBJ1-5; TRBD1 aligns across 10 bases. The CDR3 is CASSLIGTGAQPQHF. CDR3 nucleotide sequence: TGTGCCAGCAGTTTAATAGGGACAGGGGCCCAGCCCCAGCATTTT.